This T cell receptor beta chain was recovered during a study of T cell changes during pregnancy in multiple sclerosis. Sequencing used immunoSEQ multiplex PCR; TCRdb keeps in-frame clones, though not all of them. The top ten clones hold around 8% of a sample with fewer than 30,000 clones, approximately 91% of them seen once. Germline V gene sequence: CDR1 GTSNPN, CDR2 SVGIG (reference sequence). The CDR3 consists of 18 residues. Trimming cost V 2 bases and J 4 bases, with 21 bases left between them. The input for sequencing was CD8+ T cells from peripheral blood mononuclear cells, taken in the second trimester of pregnancy. The chain joins TRBV30 to TRBJ2-6; weak D call: TRBD1 (6 bases). The TCR comes from a female donor with multiple sclerosis, enrolled in a pregnancy study. The CDR3 is CAWSPTPGHPAGANVLTF. CDR3 nucleotides: TGTGCCTGGAGTCCTACCCCGGGACATCCGGCCGGGGCCAACGTCCTGACTTTC.